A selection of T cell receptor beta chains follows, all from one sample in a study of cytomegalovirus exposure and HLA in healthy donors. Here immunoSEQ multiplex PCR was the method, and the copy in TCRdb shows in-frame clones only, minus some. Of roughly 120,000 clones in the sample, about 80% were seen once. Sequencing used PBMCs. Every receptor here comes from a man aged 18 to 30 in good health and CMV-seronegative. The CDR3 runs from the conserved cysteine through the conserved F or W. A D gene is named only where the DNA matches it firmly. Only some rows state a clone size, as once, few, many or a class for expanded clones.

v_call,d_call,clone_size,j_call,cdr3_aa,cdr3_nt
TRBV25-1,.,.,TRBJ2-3,CASSERQSGATDTQYF,TGTGCCAGCAGTGAACGTCAGAGTGGAGCCACAGATACGCAGTATTTT
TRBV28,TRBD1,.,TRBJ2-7,CASSLTGQGGYEQYF,TGTGCCAGCAGTTTGACAGGACAGGGTGGCTACGAGCAGTACTTC
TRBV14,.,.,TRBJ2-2,CASSPGLFTGELFF,TGTGCCAGCAGCCCGGGACTCTTTACCGGGGAGCTGTTTTTT
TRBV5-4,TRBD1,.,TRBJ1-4,CASSLGQGAATNEKLFF,TGTGCCAGCAGCCTGGGACAGGGGGCTGCAACTAATGAAAAACTGTTTTTT
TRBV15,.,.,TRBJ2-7,CATSRDRQTSYEQYF,TGTGCCACCAGCAGAGATCGACAGACTTCCTACGAGCAGTACTTC
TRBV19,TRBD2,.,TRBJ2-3,CASSMAGLAGGDTDTQYF,TGTGCCAGTAGTATGGCAGGACTAGCGGGAGGGGACACAGATACGCAGTATTTT
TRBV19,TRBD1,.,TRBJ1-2,CASSIRQGIGGYTF,TGTGCCAGTAGTATAAGACAGGGGATCGGCGGCTACACCTTC
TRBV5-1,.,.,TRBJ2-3,CASSSSGDGTDTQYF,TGCGCCAGCAGCTCTTCAGGGGATGGCACAGATACGCAGTATTTT
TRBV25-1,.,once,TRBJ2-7,CASSDSGGGYEQYF,TGTGCCAGCAGTGACTCGGGGGGCGGCTACGAGCAGTACTTC
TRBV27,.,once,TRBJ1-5,CASSLTGTQYQPQHF,TGTGCCAGCAGTTTAACCGGGACACAATATCAGCCCCAGCATTTT
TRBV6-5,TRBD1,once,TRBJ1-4,CASRPQGQANEKLFF,TGTGCCAGCAGACCACAGGGACAGGCTAATGAAAAACTGTTTTTT
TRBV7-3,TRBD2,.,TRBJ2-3,CASSSGLALSDTQYF,TGTGCCAGCAGCTCTGGACTAGCGTTGTCAGATACGCAGTATTTT
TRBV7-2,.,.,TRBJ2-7,CASTTPTSQGKYEQYF,TGTGCCAGCACCACCCCCACTAGCCAAGGAAAATACGAGCAGTACTTC
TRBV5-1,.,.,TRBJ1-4,CASSVNRVANEKLFF,TGCGCCAGCAGCGTAAACAGGGTGGCTAATGAAAAACTGTTTTTT
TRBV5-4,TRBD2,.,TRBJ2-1,CASSMDGLAGYNEQFF,TGTGCCAGCAGCATGGACGGACTAGCGGGATACAATGAGCAGTTCTTC
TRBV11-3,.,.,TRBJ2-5,CASSLGAGMETQYF,TGTGCCAGCAGCTTAGGGGCAGGGATGGAGACCCAGTACTTC
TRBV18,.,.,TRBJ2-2,CASSPVNTGELFF,TGTGCCAGCTCACCTGTAAACACCGGGGAGCTGTTTTTT
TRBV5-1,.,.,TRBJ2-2,CASSLRAGQNTGELFF,TGCGCCAGCAGCTTGAGAGCGGGACAGAACACCGGGGAGCTGTTTTTT
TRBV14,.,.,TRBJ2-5,CASSQDMGRPFQETQYF,TGTGCCAGCAGCCAAGATATGGGCAGGCCCTTTCAAGAGACCCAGTACTTC
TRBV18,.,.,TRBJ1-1,CASSPGAGTEAFF,TGTGCCAGCTCACCAGGGGCCGGAACTGAAGCTTTCTTT